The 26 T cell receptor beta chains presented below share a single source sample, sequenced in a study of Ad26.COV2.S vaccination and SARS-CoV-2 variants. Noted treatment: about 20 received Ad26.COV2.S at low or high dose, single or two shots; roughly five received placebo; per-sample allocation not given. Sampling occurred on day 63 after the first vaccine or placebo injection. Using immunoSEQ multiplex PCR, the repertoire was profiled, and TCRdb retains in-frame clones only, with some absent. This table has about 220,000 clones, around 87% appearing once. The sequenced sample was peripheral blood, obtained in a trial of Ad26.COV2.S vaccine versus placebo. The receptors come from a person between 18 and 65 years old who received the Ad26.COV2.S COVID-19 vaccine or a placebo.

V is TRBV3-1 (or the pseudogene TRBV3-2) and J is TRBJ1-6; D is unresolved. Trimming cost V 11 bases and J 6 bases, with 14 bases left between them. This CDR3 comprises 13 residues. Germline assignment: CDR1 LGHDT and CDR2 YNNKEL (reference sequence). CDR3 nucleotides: TGTGCCTGGACCCGGGAGTCTAATTCACCCCTCCACTTT. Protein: CAWTRESNSPLHF.

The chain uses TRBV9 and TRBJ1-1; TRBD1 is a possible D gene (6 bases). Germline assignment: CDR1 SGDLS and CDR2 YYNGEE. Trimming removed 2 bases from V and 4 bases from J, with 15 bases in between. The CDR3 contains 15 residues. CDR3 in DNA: TGTGCCAGCAGCGTCGGTTTTGGGGGGCTCACTGAAGCTTTCTTT. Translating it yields CASSVGFGGLTEAFF.

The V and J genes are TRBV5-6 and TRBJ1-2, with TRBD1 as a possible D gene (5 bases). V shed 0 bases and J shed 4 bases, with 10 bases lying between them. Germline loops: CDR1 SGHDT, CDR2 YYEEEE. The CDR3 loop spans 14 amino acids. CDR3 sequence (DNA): TGTGCCAGCAGCTTGGAACAGGTGGTCTATGGCTACACCTTC. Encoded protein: CASSLEQVVYGYTF.

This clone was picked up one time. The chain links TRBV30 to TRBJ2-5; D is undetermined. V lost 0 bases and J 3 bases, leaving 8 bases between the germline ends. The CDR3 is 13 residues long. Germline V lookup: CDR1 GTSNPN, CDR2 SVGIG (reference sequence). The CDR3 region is CAWSVRLKETQYF. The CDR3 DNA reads TGTGCCTGGAGTGTACGACTCAAAGAGACCCAGTACTTC.

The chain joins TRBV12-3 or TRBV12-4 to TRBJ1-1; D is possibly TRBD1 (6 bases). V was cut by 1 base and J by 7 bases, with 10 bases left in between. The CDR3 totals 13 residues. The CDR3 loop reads CASSLEGHFEAFF. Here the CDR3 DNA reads TGTGCCAGCAGTTTAGAGGGACACTTTGAAGCTTTCTTT.

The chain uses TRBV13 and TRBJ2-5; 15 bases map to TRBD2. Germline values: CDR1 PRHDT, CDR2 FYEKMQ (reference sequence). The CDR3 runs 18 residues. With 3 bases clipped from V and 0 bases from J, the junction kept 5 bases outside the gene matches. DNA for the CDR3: TGTGCCAGCAGCTTGCCCGGGACTAGCGGGAGGAACCAAGAGACCCAGTACTTC. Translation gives CASSLPGTSGRNQETQYF.

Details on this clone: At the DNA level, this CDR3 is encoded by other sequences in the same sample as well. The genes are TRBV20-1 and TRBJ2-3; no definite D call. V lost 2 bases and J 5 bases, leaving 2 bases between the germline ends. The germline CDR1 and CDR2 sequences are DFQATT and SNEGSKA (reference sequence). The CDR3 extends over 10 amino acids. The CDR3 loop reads CSARKDTQYF. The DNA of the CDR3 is TGCAGTGCTAGAAAAGATACGCAGTATTTT.

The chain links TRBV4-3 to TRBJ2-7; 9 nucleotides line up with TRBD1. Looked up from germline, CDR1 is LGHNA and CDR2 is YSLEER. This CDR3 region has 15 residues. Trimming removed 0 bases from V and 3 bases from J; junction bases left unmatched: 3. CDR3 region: CASSQEGTGYYEQYF. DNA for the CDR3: TGCGCCAGCAGCCAAGAGGGGACAGGGTACTACGAGCAGTACTTC.

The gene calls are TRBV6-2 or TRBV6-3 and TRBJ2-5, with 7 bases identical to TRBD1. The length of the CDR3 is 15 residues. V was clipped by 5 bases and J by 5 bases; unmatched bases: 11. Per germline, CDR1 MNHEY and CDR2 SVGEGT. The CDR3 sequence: CASSRNRGGAETQYF. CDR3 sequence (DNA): TGTGCCAGCAGTCGTAACAGGGGTGGCGCCGAGACCCAGTACTTC.

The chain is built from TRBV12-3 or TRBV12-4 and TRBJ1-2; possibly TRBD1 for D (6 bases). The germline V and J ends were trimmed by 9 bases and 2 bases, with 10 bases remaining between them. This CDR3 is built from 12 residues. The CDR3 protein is CASGQLNYGYTF. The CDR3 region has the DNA TGTGCCAGTGGACAGTTAAACTATGGCTACACCTTC.

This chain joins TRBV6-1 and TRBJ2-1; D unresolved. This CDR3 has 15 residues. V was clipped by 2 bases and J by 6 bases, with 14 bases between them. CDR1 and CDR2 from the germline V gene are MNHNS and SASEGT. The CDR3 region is CASSEMVVLRNEQFF. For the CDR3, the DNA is TGTGCCAGCAGTGAAATGGTGGTACTACGCAATGAGCAGTTCTTC.

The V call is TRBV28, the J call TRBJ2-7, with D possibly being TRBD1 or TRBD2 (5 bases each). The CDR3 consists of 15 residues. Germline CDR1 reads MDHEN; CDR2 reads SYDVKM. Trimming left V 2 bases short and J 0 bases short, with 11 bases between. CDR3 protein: CASSLGTSSSYEQYF. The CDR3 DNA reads TGTGCCAGCAGTTTAGGGACGTCGAGCTCCTACGAGCAGTACTTC. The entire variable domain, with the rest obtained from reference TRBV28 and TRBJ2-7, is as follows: DVKVTQSSRYLVKRTGEKVFLECVQDMDHENMFWYRQDPGLGLRLIYFSYDVKMKEKGDIPEGYSVSREKKERFSLILESASTNQTSMYLCASSLGTSSSYEQYFGPGTRLTVT.

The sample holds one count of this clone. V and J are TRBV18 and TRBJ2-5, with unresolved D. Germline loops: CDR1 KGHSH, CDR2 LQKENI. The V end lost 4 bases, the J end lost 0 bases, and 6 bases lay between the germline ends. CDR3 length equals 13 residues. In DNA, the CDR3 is TGTGCCAGCTCACTGCGGTACCAAGAGACCCAGTACTTC. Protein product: CASSLRYQETQYF.

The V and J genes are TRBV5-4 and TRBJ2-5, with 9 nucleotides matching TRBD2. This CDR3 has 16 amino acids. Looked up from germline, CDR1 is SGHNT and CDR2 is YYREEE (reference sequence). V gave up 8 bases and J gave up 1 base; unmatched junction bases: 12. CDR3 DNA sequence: TGTGCCAGGCGGATGGGTAGGCGGGAGGGCCAAGAGACCCAGTACTTC. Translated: CARRMGRREGQETQYF.

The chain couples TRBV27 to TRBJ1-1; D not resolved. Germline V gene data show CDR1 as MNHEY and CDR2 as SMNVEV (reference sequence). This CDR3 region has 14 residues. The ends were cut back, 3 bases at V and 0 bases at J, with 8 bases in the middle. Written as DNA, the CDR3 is TGTGCCAGCAGTTTTAGGGCCTTGAACACTGAAGCTTTCTTT. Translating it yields CASSFRALNTEAFF.

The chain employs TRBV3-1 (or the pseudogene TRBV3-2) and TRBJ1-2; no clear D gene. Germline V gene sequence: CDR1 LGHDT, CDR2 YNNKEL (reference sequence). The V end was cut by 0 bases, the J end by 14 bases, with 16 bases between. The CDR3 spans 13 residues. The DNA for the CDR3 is TGTGCCAGCAGCCAAGAGTTAAGGCCTGGGCTGACCTTC. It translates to CASSQELRPGLTF.

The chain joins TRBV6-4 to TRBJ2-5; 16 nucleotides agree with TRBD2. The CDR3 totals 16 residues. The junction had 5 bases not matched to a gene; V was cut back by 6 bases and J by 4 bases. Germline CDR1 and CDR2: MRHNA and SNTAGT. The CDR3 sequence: CASREGTSGGAETQYF. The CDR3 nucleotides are TGTGCCAGCAGGGAGGGGACTAGCGGGGGGGCAGAGACCCAGTACTTC.

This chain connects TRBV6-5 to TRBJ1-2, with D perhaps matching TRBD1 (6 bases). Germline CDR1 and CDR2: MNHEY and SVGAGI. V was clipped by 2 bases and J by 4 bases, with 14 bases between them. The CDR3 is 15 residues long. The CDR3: CASSYPGEETYGYTF. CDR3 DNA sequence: TGTGCCAGCAGTTACCCAGGGGAAGAAACCTATGGCTACACCTTC.

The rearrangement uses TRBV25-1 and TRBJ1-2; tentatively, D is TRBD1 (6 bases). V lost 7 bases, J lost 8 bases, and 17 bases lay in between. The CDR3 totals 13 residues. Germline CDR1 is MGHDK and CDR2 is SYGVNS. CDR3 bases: TGTGCCAGCACCTCGCCCCAGGGGTTCGGCTACACCTTC. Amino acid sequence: CASTSPQGFGYTF.

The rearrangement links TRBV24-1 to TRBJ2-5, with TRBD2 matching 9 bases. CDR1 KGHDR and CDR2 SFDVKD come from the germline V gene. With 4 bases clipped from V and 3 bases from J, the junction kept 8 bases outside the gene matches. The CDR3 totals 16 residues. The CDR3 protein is CATSDPVAGAEETQYF. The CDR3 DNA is TGTGCCACCAGTGACCCCGTAGCGGGGGCGGAAGAGACCCAGTACTTC.

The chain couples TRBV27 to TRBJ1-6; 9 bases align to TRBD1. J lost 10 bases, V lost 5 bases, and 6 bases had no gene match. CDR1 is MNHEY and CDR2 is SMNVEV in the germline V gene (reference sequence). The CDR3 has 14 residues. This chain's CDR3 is CASSLTGGGSPLHF. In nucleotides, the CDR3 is TGTGCCAGCAGTCTGACAGGGGGAGGCTCACCCCTCCACTTT.

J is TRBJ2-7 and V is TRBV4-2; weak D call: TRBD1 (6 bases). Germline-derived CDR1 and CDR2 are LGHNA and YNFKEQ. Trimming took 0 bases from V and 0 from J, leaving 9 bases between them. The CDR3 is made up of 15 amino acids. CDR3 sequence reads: CASSQDWDTSYEQYF. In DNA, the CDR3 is TGTGCCAGCAGCCAAGATTGGGACACCTCCTACGAGCAGTACTTC.

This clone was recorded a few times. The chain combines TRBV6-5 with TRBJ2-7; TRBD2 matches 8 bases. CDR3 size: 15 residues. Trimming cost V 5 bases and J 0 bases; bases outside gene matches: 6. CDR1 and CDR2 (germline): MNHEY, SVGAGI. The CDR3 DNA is TGTGCCAGCAGTCCCGGGGGGGGAAACTCCTACGAGCAGTACTTC. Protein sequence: CASSPGGGNSYEQYF.

The CDR3 is CAWRTGHQNTEAFF. CDR3 in DNA: TGTGCCTGGAGAACGGGACACCAGAACACTGAAGCTTTCTTT. The V gene is TRBV30, the J gene TRBJ1-1, with a possible D match to TRBD1 (6 bases). Germline V lookup: CDR1 GTSNPN, CDR2 SVGIG (reference sequence). Trimming took 3 bases from V and 1 from J, leaving 12 bases between them. This CDR3 contains 14 residues.

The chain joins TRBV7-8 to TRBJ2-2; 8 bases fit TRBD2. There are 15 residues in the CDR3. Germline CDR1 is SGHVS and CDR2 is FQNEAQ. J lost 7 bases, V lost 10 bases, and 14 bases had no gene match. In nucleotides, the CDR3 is TGTGCCACCCGGGGGCGGCGGGGGGAGATCGGGGAGCTGTTTTTT. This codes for CATRGRRGEIGELFF.

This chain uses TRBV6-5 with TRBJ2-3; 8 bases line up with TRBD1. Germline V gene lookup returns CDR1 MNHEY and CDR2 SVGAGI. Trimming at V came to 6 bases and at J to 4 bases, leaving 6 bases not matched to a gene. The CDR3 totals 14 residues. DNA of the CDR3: TGTGCCAGCAGGGCCGGACAGGGTTCAGATACGCAGTATTTT. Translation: CASRAGQGSDTQYF.